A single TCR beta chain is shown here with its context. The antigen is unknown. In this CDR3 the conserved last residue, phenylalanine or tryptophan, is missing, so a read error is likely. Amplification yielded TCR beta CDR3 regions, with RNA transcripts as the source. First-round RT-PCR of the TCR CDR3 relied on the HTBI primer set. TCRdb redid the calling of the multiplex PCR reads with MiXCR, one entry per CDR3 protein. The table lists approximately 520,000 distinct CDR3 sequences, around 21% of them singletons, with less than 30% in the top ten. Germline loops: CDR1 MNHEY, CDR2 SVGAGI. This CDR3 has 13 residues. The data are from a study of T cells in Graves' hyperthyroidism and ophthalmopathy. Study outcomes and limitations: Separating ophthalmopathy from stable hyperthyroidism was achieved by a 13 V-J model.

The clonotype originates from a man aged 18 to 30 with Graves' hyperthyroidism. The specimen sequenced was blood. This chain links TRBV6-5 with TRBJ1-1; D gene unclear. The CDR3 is CASGYARNTEAFV. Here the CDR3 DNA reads TGTGCCAGCGGTTACGCGAGGAACACTGAAGCTTTCGTT.